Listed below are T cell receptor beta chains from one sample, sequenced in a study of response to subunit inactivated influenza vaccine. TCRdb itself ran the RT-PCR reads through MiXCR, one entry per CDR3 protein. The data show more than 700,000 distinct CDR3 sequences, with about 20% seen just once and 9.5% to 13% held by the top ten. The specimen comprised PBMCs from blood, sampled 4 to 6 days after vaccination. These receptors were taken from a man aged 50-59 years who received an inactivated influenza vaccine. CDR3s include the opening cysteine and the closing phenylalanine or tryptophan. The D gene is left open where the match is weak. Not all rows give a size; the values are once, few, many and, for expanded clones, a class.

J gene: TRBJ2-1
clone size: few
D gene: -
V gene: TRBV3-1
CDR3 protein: CASSRVWHEQFF
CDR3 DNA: TGTGCCAGCAGCCGCGTGTGGCATGAGCAGTTCTTC

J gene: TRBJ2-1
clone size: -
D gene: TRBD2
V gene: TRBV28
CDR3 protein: CASSSPGLAGGLGLFF
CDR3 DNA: TGTGCCAGCAGTTCTCCCGGACTAGCGGGAGGGCTAGGGCTGTTCTTC

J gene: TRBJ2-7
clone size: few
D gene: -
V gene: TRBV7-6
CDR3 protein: CASSPRAGHPYEQYF
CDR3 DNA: TGTGCCAGCAGCCCTCGGGCAGGGCATCCCTACGAGCAGTACTTC

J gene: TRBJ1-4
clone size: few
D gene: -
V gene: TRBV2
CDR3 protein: CASTLNREGEKLFF
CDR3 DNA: TGTGCCAGCACCCTAAATCGGGAAGGTGAAAAACTGTTTTTT

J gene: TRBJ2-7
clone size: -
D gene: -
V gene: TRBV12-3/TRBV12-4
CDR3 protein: CASNTGTETYEQYF
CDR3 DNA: TGTGCCAGCAACACCGGGACGGAAACCTACGAGCAGTACTTC

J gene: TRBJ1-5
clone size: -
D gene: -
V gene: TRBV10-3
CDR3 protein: CAISESWSPQAIHQPQHF
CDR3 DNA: TGTGCCATCAGTGAGTCGTGGTCGCCCCAGGCGATACATCAGCCCCAGCATTTT

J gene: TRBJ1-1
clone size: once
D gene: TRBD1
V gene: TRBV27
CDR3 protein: CASRRTGATEAFF
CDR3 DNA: TGTGCCAGCAGACGAACAGGGGCCACTGAAGCTTTCTTT

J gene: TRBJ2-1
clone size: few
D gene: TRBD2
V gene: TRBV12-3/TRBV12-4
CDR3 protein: CASRPSVAGEYNEQFF
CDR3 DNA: TGTGCCAGCAGACCAAGTGTAGCGGGGGAATACAATGAGCAGTTCTTC

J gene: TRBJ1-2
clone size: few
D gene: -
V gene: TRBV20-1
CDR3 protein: CSARVVSYTF
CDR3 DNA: TGCAGTGCTAGAGTTGTGAGCTACACCTTC

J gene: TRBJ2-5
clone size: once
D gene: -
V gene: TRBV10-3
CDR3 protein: CAIRKGVQETQYF
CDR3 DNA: TGTGCCATCAGGAAAGGGGTACAAGAGACCCAGTACTTC

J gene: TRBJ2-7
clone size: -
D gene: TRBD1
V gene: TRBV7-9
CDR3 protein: CASSFVRGRPTYEQYF
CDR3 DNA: TGTGCCAGCAGCTTCGTCAGGGGGCGACCAACCTACGAGCAGTACTTC

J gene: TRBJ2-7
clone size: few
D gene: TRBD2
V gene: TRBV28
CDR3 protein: CASSPRLAGAFYEQYF
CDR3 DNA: TGTGCCAGCAGTCCACGACTAGCGGGAGCATTTTACGAGCAGTACTTC

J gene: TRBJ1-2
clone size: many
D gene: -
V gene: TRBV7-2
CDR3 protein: CASSRDASSPLGGYTF
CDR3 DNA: TGTGCCAGCAGCCGGGACGCCTCCTCACCCCTGGGGGGCTACACCTTC

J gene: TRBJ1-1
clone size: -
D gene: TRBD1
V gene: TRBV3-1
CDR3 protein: CASSQDRGRAFF
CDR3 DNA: TGTGCCAGCAGCCAAGACAGGGGGCGAGCTTTCTTT

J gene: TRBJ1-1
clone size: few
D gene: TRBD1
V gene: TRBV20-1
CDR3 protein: CSAVPPTGSAEAFF
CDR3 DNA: TGCAGTGCTGTTCCCCCGACAGGGAGCGCTGAAGCTTTCTTT

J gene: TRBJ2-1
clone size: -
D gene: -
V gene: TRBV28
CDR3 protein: CASSHGGLQFF
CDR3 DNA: TGTGCCAGCAGTCATGGGGGACTTCAGTTCTTC

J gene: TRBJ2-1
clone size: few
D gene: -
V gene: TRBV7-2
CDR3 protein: CASSLFGGTYNEQFF
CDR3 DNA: TGTGCCAGCAGCTTGTTTGGGGGCACGTACAATGAGCAGTTCTTC

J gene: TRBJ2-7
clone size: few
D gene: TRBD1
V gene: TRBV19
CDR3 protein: CASSTGQTYEQYF
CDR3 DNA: TGTGCCAGTAGTACGGGACAGACCTACGAGCAGTACTTC

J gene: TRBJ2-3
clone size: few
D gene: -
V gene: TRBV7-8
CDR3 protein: CASSLLQTRRTDTQYF
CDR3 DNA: TGTGCCAGCAGCTTATTACAGACTAGACGCACAGATACGCAGTATTTT

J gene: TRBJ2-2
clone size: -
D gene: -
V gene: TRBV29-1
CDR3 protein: CSVVMGPRLFF
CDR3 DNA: TGCAGCGTTGTAATGGGACCTAGGCTGTTTTTT

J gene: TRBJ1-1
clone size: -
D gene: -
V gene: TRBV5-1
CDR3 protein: CASSPILRDTEAFF
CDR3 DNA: TGCGCCAGCAGCCCAATTTTGAGGGACACTGAAGCTTTCTTT

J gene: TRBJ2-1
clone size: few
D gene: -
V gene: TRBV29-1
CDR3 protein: CSVEGNYNEQFF
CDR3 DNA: TGCAGCGTTGAAGGGAACTACAATGAGCAGTTCTTC

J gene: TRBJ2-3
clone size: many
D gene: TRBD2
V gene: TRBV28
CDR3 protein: CASNPGGLDTQYF
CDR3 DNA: TGTGCCAGCAACCCGGGGGGATTAGATACGCAGTATTTT

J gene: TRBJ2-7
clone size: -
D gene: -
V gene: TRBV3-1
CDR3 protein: CASSQDRGRAYEQYF
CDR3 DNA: TGTGCCAGCAGCCAAGATAGGGGGAGGGCCTACGAGCAGTACTTC

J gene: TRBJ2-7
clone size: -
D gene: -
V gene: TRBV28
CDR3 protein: CASSTRRGQPGEQYF
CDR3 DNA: TGTGCCAGCAGTACCCGCCGAGGGCAGCCTGGCGAGCAGTACTTC

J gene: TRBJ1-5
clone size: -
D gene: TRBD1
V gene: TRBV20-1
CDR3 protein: CSAPGTAHSNQPQHF
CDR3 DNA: TGCAGTGCTCCCGGGACAGCCCATAGCAATCAGCCCCAGCATTTT

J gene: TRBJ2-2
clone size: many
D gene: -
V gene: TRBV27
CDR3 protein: CASSHRGQRGELFF
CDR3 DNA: TGTGCCAGCAGTCACAGAGGTCAGAGGGGGGAGCTGTTTTTT

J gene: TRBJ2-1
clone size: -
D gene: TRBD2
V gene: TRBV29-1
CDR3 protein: CSVEGLAGGNYNEQFF
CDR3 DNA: TGCAGCGTGGAGGGACTAGCGGGAGGCAACTACAATGAGCAGTTCTTC

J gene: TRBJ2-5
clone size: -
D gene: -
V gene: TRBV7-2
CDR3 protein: CASSFKGEETQYF
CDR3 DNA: TGTGCCAGCAGCTTTAAGGGGGAAGAGACCCAGTACTTC

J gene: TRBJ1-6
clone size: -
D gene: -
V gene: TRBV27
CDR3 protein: CASSLSTVVGSPLHF
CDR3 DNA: TGTGCCAGCAGTCTATCGACCGTCGTTGGTTCACCCCTCCACTTT

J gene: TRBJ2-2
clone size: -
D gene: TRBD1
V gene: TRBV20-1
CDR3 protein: CSASNAGTGNTGELFF
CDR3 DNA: TGCAGTGCGAGCAACGCCGGGACAGGGAACACCGGGGAGCTGTTTTTT

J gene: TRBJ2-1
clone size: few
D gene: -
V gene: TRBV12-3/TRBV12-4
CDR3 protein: CASSWGAGEQFF
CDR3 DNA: TGTGCCAGCAGCTGGGGGGCCGGTGAGCAGTTCTTC

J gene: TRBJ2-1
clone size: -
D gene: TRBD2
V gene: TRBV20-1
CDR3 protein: CLITSGGADEQFF
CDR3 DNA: TGCCTGATAACTAGCGGGGGGGCAGATGAGCAGTTCTTC

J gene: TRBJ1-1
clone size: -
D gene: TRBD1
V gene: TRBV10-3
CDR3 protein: CAITKDRGPEAFF
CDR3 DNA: TGTGCCATCACCAAGGACAGGGGCCCTGAAGCTTTCTTT

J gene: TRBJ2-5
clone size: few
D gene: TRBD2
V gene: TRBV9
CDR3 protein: CASSPNSGTITF
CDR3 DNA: TGTGCCAGCAGCCCGAACTCCGGGACTATTACCTTC

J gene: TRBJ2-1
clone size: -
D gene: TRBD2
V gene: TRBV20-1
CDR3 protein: CSARYSGNGNEQFF
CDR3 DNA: TGCAGTGCTAGGTATAGCGGGAATGGAAATGAGCAGTTCTTC

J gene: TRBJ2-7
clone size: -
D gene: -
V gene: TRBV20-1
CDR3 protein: CSARDSREGGHEQYF
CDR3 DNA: TGCAGTGCTAGAGATTCAAGGGAGGGGGGCCACGAGCAGTACTTC

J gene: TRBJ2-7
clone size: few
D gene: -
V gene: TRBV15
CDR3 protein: CATSSAPPGNYEQYF
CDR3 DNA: TGTGCCACCAGCAGCGCCCCGCCGGGTAACTACGAGCAGTACTTC

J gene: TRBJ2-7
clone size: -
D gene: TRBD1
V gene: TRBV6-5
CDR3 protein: CASSYSMGTGGYEQYF
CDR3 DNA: TGTGCCAGCAGTTACTCTATGGGGACAGGGGGCTACGAGCAGTACTTC

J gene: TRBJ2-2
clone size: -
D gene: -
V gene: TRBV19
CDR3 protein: CASSTWQGGTGELFF
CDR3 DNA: TGTGCCAGTAGCACTTGGCAGGGTGGAACCGGGGAGCTGTTTTTT

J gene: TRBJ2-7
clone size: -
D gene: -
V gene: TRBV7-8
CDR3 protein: CASSLVSGEGEQYF
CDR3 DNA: TGTGCCAGCAGCTTAGTGTCCGGCGAGGGCGAGCAGTACTTC